This is a list of T cell receptor beta chains from one sample in a study of CD8 T cells in Susac syndrome. TCRdb reanalysed the immunoSEQ multiplex PCR reads using MiXCR and keeps one entry per CDR3 protein. The sample carries roughly 120,000 distinct CDR3 sequences, about 94% recorded once. Material: CD4+ T cells from PBMCs. The receptors shown here come from a human donor with multiple sclerosis. The conserved cysteine and the conserved F or W are not part of the CDR3 here. The order of the fields is CDR3 length, J gene, V gene, CDR3 protein.

15 TRBJ1-2 TRBV25-1 ASSDRDRGPTNYGYT
13 TRBJ1-6 TRBV3-1 ASSRTGAYNSPLH
11 TRBJ2-5 TRBV5-1 ASTTGQGETQY
12 TRBJ2-5 TRBV27 ASGIAGSQETQY
12 TRBJ1-2 TRBV4-1 ASSQVDGTDGYT
13 TRBJ2-4 TRBV5-1 ASSSRDRAMAIQY
13 TRBJ1-2 TRBV3-1 ASSQGGQGFYGYT
10 TRBJ2-2 TRBV20-1 SAPRGAGELF
11 TRBJ1-2 TRBV5-1 ASSLTFNYGYT
11 TRBJ1-5 TRBV18 ASSRQKNQPQH
13 TRBJ1-4 TRBV27 ASSLGTGVGEKLF
12 TRBJ1-1 TRBV5-4 ASSSGTKTTEAF
12 TRBJ2-5 TRBV5-1 ASSSTGVQETQY
11 TRBJ2-7 TRBV21-1 ARGHRDTYEQY
12 TRBJ2-7 TRBV4-1 ASSSSTSTYEQY
11 TRBJ2-1 TRBV30 AWSRPGGNEQF
13 TRBJ1-1 TRBV6-6 ASSYSRAFGTEAF
11 TRBJ2-1 TRBV18 ASSPPSIDEQF
13 TRBJ1-4 TRBV5-1 ASSFASTINEKLF
11 TRBJ1-3 TRBV6-5 ASSPQGRNTIY
14 TRBJ2-7 TRBV5-4 ASSAQLAGGLYEQY
14 TRBJ2-1 TRBV6-6 ASRPFRDSSYNEQF
12 TRBJ2-5 TRBV6-5 ASSYSSGGETQY
11 TRBJ1-2 TRBV29-1 SVEGGQNYGYT
13 TRBJ1-2 TRBV12-3/TRBV12-4 ASYRWGSPVYGYT
11 TRBJ2-2 TRBV7-2 ASSLGRPGELF
12 TRBJ1-4 TRBV30 AWSASPFNEKLF
10 TRBJ2-3 TRBV6-6 ATADSTDTQY
14 TRBJ2-3 TRBV7-9 ASSPKWREMADTQY
11 TRBJ1-4 TRBV7-9 ASTPTGGEKLF
11 TRBJ1-2 TRBV6-5 ASREDGNYGYT
11 TRBJ2-5 TRBV25-1 ASQRDEAKTQY
13 TRBJ1-4 TRBV7-2 ASSLVGAHSEKLF
11 TRBJ2-5 TRBV20-1 SARYEGGETQY
10 TRBJ2-3 TRBV12-3/TRBV12-4 ASSFSTDTQY
9 TRBJ2-3 TRBV12-3/TRBV12-4 ASSFRDTQY
11 TRBJ2-3 TRBV29-1 SVVGGATDTQY
14 TRBJ2-2 TRBV27 ASSFSGTVNTGELF